The 25 T cell receptor beta chains below come from one sample, sequenced in a study of graft-versus-host responses after intestinal transplantation. The table came from immunoSEQ multiplex PCR; TCRdb's copy has only in-frame clones and leaves some out. The sample has 130,000 or so clones, roughly nine tenths seen once. These TCRs are of unknown antigen specificity. The sequencing used unstimulated CD4+ T cells sorted from spleen or lymph node cells, collected before intestinal transplant. These receptors originate from a human donor who received an intestinal transplant.

This clone turned up a few times. The chain joins TRBV9 to TRBJ2-1; maybe TRBD1 (6 bases). V was shortened by 0 bases and J by 2 bases, with 27 bases between the two germline ends. CDR3 length equals 21 residues. Germline CDR1 reads SGDLS; CDR2 reads YYNGEE. CDR3 DNA: TGTGCCAGCAGCGTAGCCCCAGCCCACACTAGAACAGGGTCCCCCTACAATGAGCAGTTCTTC. It is translated as CASSVAPAHTRTGSPYNEQFF.

The chain links TRBV4-1 to TRBJ2-1; no reliable D call. Trimming pared 1 base from V and 4 bases from J, leaving 14 bases between. This CDR3 is built from 16 residues. Looked up from germline, CDR1 is MGHRA and CDR2 is YSYEKL. CDR3 in amino acids: CASSQGRSSKYNEQFF. The CDR3 bases are TGCGCCAGCAGCCAAGGACGCTCCTCAAAATACAATGAGCAGTTCTTC.

This chain uses TRBV19 with TRBJ2-5; D gene ambiguous. Germline V lookup: CDR1 LNHDA, CDR2 SQIVND (reference sequence). The CDR3 is made up of 13 amino acids. Deletions cut 4 bases from V and 0 bases from J, with 6 bases between. CDR3 residues: CASSNLDQETQYF. In DNA, the CDR3 is TGTGCCAGTAGTAATCTGGACCAAGAGACCCAGTACTTC.

V gene TRBV5-1 combines with J gene TRBJ2-1; 13 nucleotides line up with TRBD2. The V gene end was trimmed by 4 bases and the J gene end by 8 bases; junction bases not matched to a gene: 6. From germline, CDR1 is SGHRS and CDR2 YFSETQ. CDR3 length equals 15 residues. The CDR3 DNA is TGCGCCAGCAGCCTAGGACTAGCGGGGGTAGATGAGCAGTTCTTC. Translating it yields CASSLGLAGVDEQFF.

The V call is TRBV11-3, the J call TRBJ2-2; D is possibly TRBD1 or TRBD2 (6 bases each). The CDR3 spans 15 residues. From germline, CDR1 is SGHNT and CDR2 YENEEA. The V end was cut by 5 bases, the J end by 5 bases, with 15 bases between. CDR3 DNA sequence: TGTGCCAGCAGCACTGGCTTAGGGGGGACCGGGGAGCTGTTTTTT. It specifies CASSTGLGGTGELFF.

The gene calls are TRBV7-9 and TRBJ2-5, with 8 bases identical to TRBD2. Germline values: CDR1 SEHNR, CDR2 FQNEAQ (reference sequence). V trimming: 3 bases; J trimming: 5 bases; junction bases outside the gene matches: 5. The CDR3 is made up of 14 amino acids. CDR3 nucleotide sequence: TGTGCCAGCAGCTTCGGGACTAGTATGGAGACCCAGTACTTC. Protein sequence: CASSFGTSMETQYF. The variable domain in full, with the rest retrieved from reference TRBV7-9 and TRBJ2-5, is DTGVSQNPRHKITKRGQNVTFRCDPISEHNRLYWYRQTLGQGPEFLTYFQNEAQLEKSRLLSDRFSAERPKGSFSTLEIQRTEQGDSAMYLCASSFGTSMETQYFGPGTRLLVL.

This clone was seen only once. The V and J genes are TRBV2 and TRBJ2-5; D gene uncertain. Looked up from germline, CDR1 is SNHLY and CDR2 is FYNNEI. The ends were cut back, 7 bases at V and 4 bases at J, with 13 bases in the middle. This CDR3 spans 13 amino acids. The CDR3 here is CASTRDTSETQYF. The CDR3 coding sequence is TGTGCCAGCACCCGAGACACATCAGAGACCCAGTACTTC.

The chain uses TRBV19 and TRBJ2-7; perhaps TRBD2 as D (5 bases). The ends were cut back, 8 bases at V and 3 bases at J, with 11 bases in the middle. The CDR3 totals 12 residues. The germline gives CDR1 LNHDA, CDR2 SQIVND (reference sequence). In DNA, the CDR3 is TGTGCCAGTGGAGGAAGGGACTACGAGCAGTACTTC. Amino acids: CASGGRDYEQYF.

The V call is TRBV5-4, the J call TRBJ2-5, with 12 bases fitting TRBD2. CDR3 length: 16 residues. CDR1 and CDR2 from the germline V gene are SGHNT and YYREEE (reference sequence). Trimming took 5 bases from V and 3 from J; bases not matched to a gene: 8. The CDR3 spells CASSGSTSGGEETQYF. The CDR3 coding sequence is TGTGCCAGCAGTGGGTCGACTAGCGGGGGAGAAGAGACCCAGTACTTC.

The rearrangement joins TRBV27 to TRBJ1-2; D ambiguous. CDR3 size: 12 residues. Trimming removed 4 bases at V and 7 bases at J, with 10 bases between. Germline CDR1 MNHEY, CDR2 SMNVEV (reference sequence). In nucleotides, the CDR3 is TGTGCCAGCAGTTCCTTGGGTTTTGGCTACACCTTC. This gives the protein CASSSLGFGYTF.

The chain recombines TRBV9 with TRBJ2-5, with 8 bases aligning to TRBD2. The ends lost 2 bases at V and 4 bases at J; junction bases unmatched: 7. CDR1 and CDR2 from the germline V gene are SGDLS and YYNGEE. The CDR3 loop spans 15 amino acids. The CDR3 DNA reads as TGTGCCAGCAGCGTTTCGGGGGGGCCGGGAGAGACCCAGTACTTC. It specifies CASSVSGGPGETQYF.

V usage is TRBV7-3 and J usage is TRBJ2-1; 7 nucleotides match TRBD2. The length of the CDR3 is 16 residues. V lost 5 bases to trimming and J lost 5 bases; unmatched junction nucleotides: 12. The germline gives CDR1 SGHTA, CDR2 FQGTGA. CDR3 sequence (DNA): TGTGCCAGCAGCCCCCTCGGACTAGGCGGGCACAATGAGCAGTTCTTC. Translation: CASSPLGLGGHNEQFF.

V gene TRBV5-1 combines with J gene TRBJ1-2, with 7 bases aligning to TRBD1. The CDR3 is made up of 14 amino acids. J was trimmed by 10 bases and V by 1 base; bases with no gene match: 10. Germline V gene data show CDR1 as SGHRS and CDR2 as YFSETQ. DNA for the CDR3: TGCGCCAGCAGCTTGACAGGGGAGGGCTCGGTCTACACCTTC. As protein: CASSLTGEGSVYTF.

The chain combines TRBV2 with TRBJ2-5; D remains unclear. V gave up 2 bases and J gave up 3 bases, with 4 bases separating them. Germline V gene lookup returns CDR1 SNHLY and CDR2 FYNNEI. The CDR3 spans 12 residues. The CDR3 sequence: CASSELEETQYF. In DNA form, the CDR3 reads TGTGCCAGCAGTGAATTAGAAGAGACCCAGTACTTC.

The V gene is TRBV6-1, the J gene TRBJ2-7, with D perhaps matching TRBD1 or TRBD2 (5 bases each). Trimming shortened V by 4 bases and J by 0 bases, and 16 bases separated the two germline ends. This CDR3 spans 16 amino acids. In germline, CDR1 is MNHNS, CDR2 SASEGT. The CDR3 nucleotides are TGTGCCAGCAGTGTTCTTTTCGGGGCGAGCTCCTACGAGCAGTACTTC. Amino acids: CASSVLFGASSYEQYF.

The V gene is TRBV9, the J gene TRBJ2-3, with D unresolved. V was pared by 3 bases and J by 5 bases, with 7 bases between. The CDR3 sequence is 12 residues long. The V gene's germline CDR1 is SGDLS and CDR2 YYNGEE. The CDR3 sequence: CASSAEIDTQYF. As DNA, the CDR3 is TGTGCCAGCAGCGCCGAGATAGATACGCAGTATTTT.

The chain combines TRBV10-3 with TRBJ2-7, with 10 bases matching TRBD1. Trimming removed 6 bases from V and 4 bases from J; junction bases left unmatched: 3. There are 13 residues in the CDR3. CDR1 and CDR2 (germline): ENHRY, SYGVKD. The CDR3 spells CAISRDRGYEQYF. CDR3 nucleotides: TGTGCCATCAGCCGGGACAGGGGTTACGAGCAGTACTTC.

This chain connects TRBV9 to TRBJ2-5; 7 nucleotides match TRBD2. The CDR3 is made up of 22 amino acids. The V and J ends lost 0 bases and 2 bases, in that order; junction bases with no gene match: 25. Germline CDR1 SGDLS, CDR2 YYNGEE. The CDR3 region is CASSVEETPDSRGSCGQETQYF. For the CDR3, the DNA is TGTGCCAGCAGCGTAGAAGAGACGCCAGATTCGCGGGGGAGTTGCGGGCAAGAGACCCAGTACTTC.

The CDR3 DNA sequence: TGTGCCAGCAGGGAGCTAAGTGGGGCAGCCGAAGCTTTCTTT. It is translated as CASRELSGAAEAFF. The V gene is TRBV6-1, the J gene TRBJ1-1; a possible D gene is TRBD1 (5 bases). The CDR3 consists of 14 residues. Germline CDR1 reads MNHNS; CDR2 reads SASEGT. The V and J ends lost 6 bases and 8 bases respectively, with 19 bases between them.

The chain combines TRBV5-1 with TRBJ1-1; 8 positions agree with TRBD1. With 2 bases clipped from V and 1 base from J, the junction kept 13 bases outside the gene matches. Germline V gene data show CDR1 as SGHRS and CDR2 as YFSETQ. CDR3 length equals 18 residues. This CDR3 reads CASSFLPWTGRENTEAFF. The CDR3 DNA sequence: TGCGCCAGCAGCTTCTTACCCTGGACAGGGCGGGAGAACACTGAAGCTTTCTTT.

This rearrangement joins TRBV4-1 to TRBJ1-3; 7 bases are a match to TRBD1. The V segment lost 3 bases and the J segment 5 bases; nucleotides outside the gene matches: 7. The germline V gene has CDR1 MGHRA and CDR2 YSYEKL. CDR3 size: 15 residues. The CDR3 sequence is CASSHVDRERNTIYF. The DNA of the CDR3 is TGCGCCAGCAGCCACGTTGACAGGGAAAGAAACACCATATATTTT.

This chain connects TRBV7-2 to TRBJ1-1; no reliable D call. The germline V gene has CDR1 SGHTA and CDR2 FQGNSA. The V and J ends lost 6 bases and 4 bases respectively, with 18 bases between them. The CDR3 covers 15 residues. CDR3 loop: CASRFRPTIITEAFF. The DNA of the CDR3 is TGTGCCAGCAGATTCAGACCTACGATTATCACTGAAGCTTTCTTT.

V gene TRBV10-3 combines with J gene TRBJ1-6, with D hard to call. Germline V gene data show CDR1 as ENHRY and CDR2 as SYGVKD. The CDR3 loop spans 14 amino acids. Trimming removed 4 bases from V and 4 bases from J, with 8 bases in between. DNA of the CDR3: TGTGCCATCAGTGGGGTAGATTATAATTCACCCCTCCACTTT. This encodes CAISGVDYNSPLHF.

This clone appeared once. The CDR3 loop is CASSPPSGGLTEQFF. The DNA of the CDR3 is TGTGCCAGCAGCCCCCCTAGCGGGGGCCTTACCGAGCAGTTCTTC. The chain recombines TRBV11-2 with TRBJ2-1; 10 nucleotides agree with TRBD2. CDR1 and CDR2 (germline): SGHAT, FQNNGV. V gave up 5 bases and J gave up 10 bases; unmatched junction bases: 11. The CDR3 is 15 residues long.

The chain couples TRBV19 to TRBJ1-5; 8 bases are shared with TRBD1. The CDR3 is 16 residues long. V shed 4 bases, J shed 1 base, and the junction held 6 bases outside the gene matches. Germline CDR1 LNHDA, CDR2 SQIVND (reference sequence). DNA for the CDR3: TGTGCCAGTAGTAGACTCCAGGGGGCCAGCAATCAGCCCCAGCATTTT. Translated: CASSRLQGASNQPQHF.